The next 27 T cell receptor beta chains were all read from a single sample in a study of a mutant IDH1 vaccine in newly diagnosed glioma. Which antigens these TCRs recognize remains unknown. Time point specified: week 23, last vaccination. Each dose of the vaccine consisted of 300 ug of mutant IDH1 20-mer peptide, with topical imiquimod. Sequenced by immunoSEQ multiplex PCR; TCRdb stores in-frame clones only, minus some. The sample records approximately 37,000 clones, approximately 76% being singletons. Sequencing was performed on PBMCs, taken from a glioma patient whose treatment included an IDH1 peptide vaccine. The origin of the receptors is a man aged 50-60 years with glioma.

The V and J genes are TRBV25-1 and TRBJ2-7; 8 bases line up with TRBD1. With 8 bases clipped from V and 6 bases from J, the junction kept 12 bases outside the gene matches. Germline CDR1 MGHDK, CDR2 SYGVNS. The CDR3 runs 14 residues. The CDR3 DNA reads TGTGCCAGCCGATCGAAGCAGGGGGCTGGCGAGCAGTACTTC. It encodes CASRSKQGAGEQYF.

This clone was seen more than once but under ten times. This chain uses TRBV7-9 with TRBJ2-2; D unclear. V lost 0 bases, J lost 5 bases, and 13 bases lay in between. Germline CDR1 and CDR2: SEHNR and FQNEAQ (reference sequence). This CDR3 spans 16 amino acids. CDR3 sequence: CASSLAGRLGTGELFF. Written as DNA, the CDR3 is TGTGCCAGCAGCTTAGCGGGCAGGTTGGGGACCGGGGAGCTGTTTTTT.

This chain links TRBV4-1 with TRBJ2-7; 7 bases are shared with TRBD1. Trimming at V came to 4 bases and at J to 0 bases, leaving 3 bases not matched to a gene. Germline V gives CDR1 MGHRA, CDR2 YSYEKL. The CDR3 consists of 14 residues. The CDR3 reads CASSLGTVSYEQYF. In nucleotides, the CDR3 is TGCGCCAGCAGCCTTGGGACAGTCTCCTACGAGCAGTACTTC.

In DNA form, the CDR3 reads TGTGCCAGCAGTTTATTGTACGGGGGCAATCAGCCCCAGCATTTT. Amino acid sequence: CASSLLYGGNQPQHF. This rearrangement joins TRBV27 to TRBJ1-5, with no clear D. Germline loops: CDR1 MNHEY, CDR2 SMNVEV (reference sequence). This CDR3 contains 15 residues. V shed 1 base and J shed 2 bases, with 9 bases lying between them.

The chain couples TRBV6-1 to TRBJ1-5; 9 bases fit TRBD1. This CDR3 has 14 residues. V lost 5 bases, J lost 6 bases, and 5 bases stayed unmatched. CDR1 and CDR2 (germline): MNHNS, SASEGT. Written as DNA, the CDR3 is TGTGCCAGCAGTTCCACAGGGGGCGTTCAGCCCCAGCATTTT. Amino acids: CASSSTGGVQPQHF.

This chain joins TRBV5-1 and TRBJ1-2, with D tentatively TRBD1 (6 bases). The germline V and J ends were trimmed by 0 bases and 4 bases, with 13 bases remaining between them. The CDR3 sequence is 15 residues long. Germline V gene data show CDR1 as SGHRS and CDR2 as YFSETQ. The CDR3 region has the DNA TGCGCCAGCAGCTTGGACCGGACAGCAGTCTATGGCTACACCTTC. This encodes CASSLDRTAVYGYTF.

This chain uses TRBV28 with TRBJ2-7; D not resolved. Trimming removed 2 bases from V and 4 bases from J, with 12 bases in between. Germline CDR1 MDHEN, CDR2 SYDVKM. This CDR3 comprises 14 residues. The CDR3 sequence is CASSLGQPPYEQYF. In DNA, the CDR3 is TGTGCCAGCAGTTTAGGGCAGCCACCATACGAGCAGTACTTC.

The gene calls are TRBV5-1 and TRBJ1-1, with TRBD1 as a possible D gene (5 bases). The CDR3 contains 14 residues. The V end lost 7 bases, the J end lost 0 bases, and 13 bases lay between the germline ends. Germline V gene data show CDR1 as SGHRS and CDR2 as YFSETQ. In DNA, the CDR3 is TGCGCCAGCTCTGGGGGGACCCTGAACACTGAAGCTTTCTTT. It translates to CASSGGTLNTEAFF.

This CDR3 reads CASSSYNAVGRSGNTIYF. CDR3 nucleotide sequence: TGTGCCAGCAGCTCGTACAATGCAGTGGGCAGGTCTGGAAACACCATATATTTT. The V and J genes are TRBV7-2 and TRBJ1-3; unclear D gene. The germline CDR1 and CDR2 sequences are SGHTA and FQGNSA. The CDR3 length is 18 residues. Deletions cut 4 bases from V and 1 base from J, with 20 bases between.

The CDR3 coding sequence is TGTGCCAGTAGTCCGGGGACAGCAACTAATGAAAAACTGTTTTTT. The encoded protein is CASSPGTATNEKLFF. The chain carries TRBV19 and TRBJ1-4; 7 nucleotides match TRBD1. Germline CDR1 reads LNHDA; CDR2 reads SQIVND (reference sequence). This CDR3 has 15 residues. V trimming: 5 bases; J trimming: 0 bases; junction bases outside the gene matches: 3. Supplemented by reference TRBV19 and TRBJ1-4, the full variable domain reads DGGITQSPKYLFRKEGQNVTLSCEQNLNHDAMYWYRQDPGQGLRLIYYSQIVNDFQKGDIAEGYSVSREKKESFPLTVTSAQKNPTAFYLCASSPGTATNEKLFFGSGTQLSVL.

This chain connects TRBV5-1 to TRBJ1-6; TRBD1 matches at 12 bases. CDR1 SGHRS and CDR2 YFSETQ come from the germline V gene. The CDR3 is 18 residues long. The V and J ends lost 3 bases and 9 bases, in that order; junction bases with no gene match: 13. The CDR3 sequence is CASSSGTGGTQKGSPLHF. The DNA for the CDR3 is TGCGCCAGCAGCTCCGGGACAGGGGGCACTCAAAAAGGTTCACCCCTCCACTTT. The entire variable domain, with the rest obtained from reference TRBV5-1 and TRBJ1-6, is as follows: KAGVTQTPRYLIKTRGQQVTLSCSPISGHRSVSWYQQTPGQGLQFLFEYFSETQRNKGNFPGRFSGRQFSNSRSEMNVSTLELGDSALYLCASSSGTGGTQKGSPLHFGNGTRLTVT.

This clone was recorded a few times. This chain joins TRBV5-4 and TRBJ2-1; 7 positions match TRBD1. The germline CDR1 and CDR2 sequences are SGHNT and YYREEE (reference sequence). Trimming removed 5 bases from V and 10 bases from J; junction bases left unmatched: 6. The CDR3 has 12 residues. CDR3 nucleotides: TGTGCCAGCAGTCGTCCCAGGGGGGAGCAGTTCTTC. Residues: CASSRPRGEQFF.

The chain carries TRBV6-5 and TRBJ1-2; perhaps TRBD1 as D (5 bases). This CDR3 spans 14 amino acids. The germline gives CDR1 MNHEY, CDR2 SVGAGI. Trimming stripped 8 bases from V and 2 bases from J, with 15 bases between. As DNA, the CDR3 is TGTGCCAGCCATGTCGGGGCCCTGAACTATGGCTACACCTTC. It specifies CASHVGALNYGYTF.

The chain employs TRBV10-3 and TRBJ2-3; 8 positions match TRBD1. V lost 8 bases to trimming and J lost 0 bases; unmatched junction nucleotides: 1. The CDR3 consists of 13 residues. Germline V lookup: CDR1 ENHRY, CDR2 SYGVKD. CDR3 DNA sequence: TGTGCCATCCGGGACAGGAGCACAGATACGCAGTATTTT. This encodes CAIRDRSTDTQYF.

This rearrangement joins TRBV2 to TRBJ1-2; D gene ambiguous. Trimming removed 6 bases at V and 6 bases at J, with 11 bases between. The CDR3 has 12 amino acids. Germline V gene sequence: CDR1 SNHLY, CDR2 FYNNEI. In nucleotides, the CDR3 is TGTGCCAGCAGCCCTACTAGGAATGGCTACACCTTC. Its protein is CASSPTRNGYTF.

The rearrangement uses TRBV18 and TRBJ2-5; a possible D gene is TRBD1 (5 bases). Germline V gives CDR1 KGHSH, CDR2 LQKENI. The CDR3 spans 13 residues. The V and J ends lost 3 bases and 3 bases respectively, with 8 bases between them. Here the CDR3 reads CASSPAREETQYF. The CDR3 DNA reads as TGTGCCAGCTCACCCGCCAGGGAAGAGACCCAGTACTTC.

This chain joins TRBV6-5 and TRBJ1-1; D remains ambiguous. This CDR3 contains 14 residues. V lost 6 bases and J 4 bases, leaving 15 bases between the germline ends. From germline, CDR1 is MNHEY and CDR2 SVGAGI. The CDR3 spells CASSPSGAGTEAFF. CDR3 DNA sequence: TGTGCCAGCAGCCCCAGCGGAGCAGGCACTGAAGCTTTCTTT.

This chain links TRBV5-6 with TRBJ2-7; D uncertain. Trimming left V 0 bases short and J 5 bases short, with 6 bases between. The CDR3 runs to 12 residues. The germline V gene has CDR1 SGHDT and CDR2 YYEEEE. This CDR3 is CASSLVRDEQYF. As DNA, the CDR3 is TGTGCCAGCAGCTTGGTACGGGACGAGCAGTACTTC.

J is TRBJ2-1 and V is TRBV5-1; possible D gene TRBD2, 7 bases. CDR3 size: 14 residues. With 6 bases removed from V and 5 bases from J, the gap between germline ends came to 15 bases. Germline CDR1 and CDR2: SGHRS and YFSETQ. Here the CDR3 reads CASTTGTTNNEQFF. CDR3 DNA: TGCGCCAGCACCACAGGGACTACCAACAATGAGCAGTTCTTC.

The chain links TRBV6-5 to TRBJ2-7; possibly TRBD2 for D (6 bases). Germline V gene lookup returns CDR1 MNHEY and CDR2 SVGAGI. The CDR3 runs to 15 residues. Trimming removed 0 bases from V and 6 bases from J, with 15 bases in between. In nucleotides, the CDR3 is TGTGCCAGCAGTTACTCGGAGCCACTCGGGGGCGAGCAGTACTTC. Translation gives CASSYSEPLGGEQYF.

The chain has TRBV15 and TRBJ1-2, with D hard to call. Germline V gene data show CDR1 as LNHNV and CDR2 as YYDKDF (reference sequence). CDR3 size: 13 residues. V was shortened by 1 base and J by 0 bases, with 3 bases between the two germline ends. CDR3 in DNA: TGTGCCACCAGCAGAGGTACTAACTATGGCTACACCTTC. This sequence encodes CATSRGTNYGYTF.

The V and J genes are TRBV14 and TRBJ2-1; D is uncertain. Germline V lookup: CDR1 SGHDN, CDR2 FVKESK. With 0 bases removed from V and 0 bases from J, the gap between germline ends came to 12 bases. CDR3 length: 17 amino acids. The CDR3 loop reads CASSQDGPISSYNEQFF. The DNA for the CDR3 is TGTGCCAGCAGCCAAGATGGGCCTATCAGCTCCTACAATGAGCAGTTCTTC.

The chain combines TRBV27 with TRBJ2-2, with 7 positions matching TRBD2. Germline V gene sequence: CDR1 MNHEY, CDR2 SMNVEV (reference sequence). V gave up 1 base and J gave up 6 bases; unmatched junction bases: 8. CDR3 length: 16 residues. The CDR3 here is CASSLYRQGGAGELFF. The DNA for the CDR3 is TGTGCCAGCAGTTTATATCGGCAGGGAGGGGCCGGGGAGCTGTTTTTT.

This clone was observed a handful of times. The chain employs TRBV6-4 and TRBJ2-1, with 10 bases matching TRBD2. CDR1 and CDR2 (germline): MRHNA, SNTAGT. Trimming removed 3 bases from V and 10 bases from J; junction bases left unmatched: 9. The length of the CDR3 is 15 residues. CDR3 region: CASSESSGGPGEQFF. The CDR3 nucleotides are TGTGCCAGCAGTGAGTCTAGCGGGGGCCCAGGGGAGCAGTTCTTC.

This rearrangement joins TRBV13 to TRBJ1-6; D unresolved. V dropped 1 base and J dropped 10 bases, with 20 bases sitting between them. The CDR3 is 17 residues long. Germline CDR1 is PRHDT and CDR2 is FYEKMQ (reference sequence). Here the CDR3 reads CASSLESRFGNRSPLHF. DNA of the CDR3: TGTGCCAGCAGCTTAGAGTCACGTTTCGGGAATAGGTCACCCCTCCACTTT.

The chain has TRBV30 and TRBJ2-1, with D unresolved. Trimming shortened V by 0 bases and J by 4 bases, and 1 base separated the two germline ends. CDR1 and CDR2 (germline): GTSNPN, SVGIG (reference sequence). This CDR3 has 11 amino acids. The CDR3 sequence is CAWSVYNEQFF. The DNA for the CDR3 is TGTGCCTGGAGTGTGTACAATGAGCAGTTCTTC.

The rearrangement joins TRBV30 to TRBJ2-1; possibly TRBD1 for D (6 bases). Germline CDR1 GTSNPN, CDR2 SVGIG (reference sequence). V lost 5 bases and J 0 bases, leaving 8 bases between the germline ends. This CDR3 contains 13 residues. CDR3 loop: CAWDRSSYNEQFF. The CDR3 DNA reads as TGTGCCTGGGACAGGTCCTCCTACAATGAGCAGTTCTTC.